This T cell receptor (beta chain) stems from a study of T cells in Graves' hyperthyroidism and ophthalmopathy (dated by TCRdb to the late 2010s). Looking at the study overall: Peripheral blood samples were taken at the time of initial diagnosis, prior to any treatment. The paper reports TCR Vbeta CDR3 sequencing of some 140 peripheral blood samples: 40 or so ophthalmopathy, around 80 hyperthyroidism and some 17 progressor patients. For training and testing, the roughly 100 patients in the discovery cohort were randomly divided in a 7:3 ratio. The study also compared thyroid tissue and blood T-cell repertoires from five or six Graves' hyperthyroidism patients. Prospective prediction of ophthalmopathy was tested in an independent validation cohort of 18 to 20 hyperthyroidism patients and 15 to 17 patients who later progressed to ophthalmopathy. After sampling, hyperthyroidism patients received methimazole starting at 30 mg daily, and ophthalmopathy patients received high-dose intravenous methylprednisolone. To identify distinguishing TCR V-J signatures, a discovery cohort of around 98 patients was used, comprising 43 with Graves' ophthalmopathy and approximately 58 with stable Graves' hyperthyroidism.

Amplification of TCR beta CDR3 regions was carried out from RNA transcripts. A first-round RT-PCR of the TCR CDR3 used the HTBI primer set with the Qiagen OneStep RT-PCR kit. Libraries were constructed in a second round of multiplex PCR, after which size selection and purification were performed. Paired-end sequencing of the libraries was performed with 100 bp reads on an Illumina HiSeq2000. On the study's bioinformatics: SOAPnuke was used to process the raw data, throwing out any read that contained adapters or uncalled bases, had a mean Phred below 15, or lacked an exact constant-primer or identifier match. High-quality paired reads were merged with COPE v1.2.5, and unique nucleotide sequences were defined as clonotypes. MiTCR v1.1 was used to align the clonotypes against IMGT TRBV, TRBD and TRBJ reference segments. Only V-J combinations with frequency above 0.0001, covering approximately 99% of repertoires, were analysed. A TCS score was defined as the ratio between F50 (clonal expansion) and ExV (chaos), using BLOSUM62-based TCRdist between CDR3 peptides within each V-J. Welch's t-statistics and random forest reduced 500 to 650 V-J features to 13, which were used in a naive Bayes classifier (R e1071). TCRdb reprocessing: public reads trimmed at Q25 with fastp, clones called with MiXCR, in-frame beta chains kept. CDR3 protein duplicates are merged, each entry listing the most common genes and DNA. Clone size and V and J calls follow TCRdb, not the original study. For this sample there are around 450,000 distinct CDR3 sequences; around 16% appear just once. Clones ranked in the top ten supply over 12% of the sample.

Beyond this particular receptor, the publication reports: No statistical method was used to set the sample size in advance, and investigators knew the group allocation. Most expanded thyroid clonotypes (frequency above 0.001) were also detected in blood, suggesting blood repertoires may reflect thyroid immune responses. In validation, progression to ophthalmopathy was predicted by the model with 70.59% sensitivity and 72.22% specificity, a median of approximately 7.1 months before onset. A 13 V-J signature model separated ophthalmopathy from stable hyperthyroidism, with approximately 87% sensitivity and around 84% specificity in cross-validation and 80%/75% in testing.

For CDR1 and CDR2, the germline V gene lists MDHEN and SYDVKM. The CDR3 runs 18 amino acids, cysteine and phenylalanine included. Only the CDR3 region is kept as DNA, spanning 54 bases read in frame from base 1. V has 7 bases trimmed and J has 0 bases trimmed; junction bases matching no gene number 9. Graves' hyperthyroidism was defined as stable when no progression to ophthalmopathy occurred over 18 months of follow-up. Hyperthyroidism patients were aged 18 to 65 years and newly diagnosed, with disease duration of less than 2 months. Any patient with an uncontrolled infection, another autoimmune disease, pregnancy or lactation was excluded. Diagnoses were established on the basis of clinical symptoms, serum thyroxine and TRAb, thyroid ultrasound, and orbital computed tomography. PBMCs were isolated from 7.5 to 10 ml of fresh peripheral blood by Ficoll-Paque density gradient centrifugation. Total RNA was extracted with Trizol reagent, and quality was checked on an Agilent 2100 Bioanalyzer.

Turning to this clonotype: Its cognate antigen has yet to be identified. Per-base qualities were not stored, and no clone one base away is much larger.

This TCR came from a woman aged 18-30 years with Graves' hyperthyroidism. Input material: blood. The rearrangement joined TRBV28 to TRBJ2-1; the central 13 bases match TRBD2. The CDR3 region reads CASTPTSGRTSSYNEQFF. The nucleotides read TGTGCCAGCACCCCGACTAGCGGGAGGACCAGCTCCTACAATGAGCAGTTCTTC.